This T cell receptor (beta chain) was identified during a study of Ad26.COV2.S vaccination and SARS-CoV-2 variants. Treatment of the sample: 19 received Ad26.COV2.S at low or high dose, single or two shots; a few received placebo; per-sample allocation not given. Specimens were obtained on day 63 following the first vaccine or placebo injection. Study-wide results and limits: Measures of TCR breadth and depth may have fallen short of total T cell responses. Breadth of non-spike TCRs did not differ between vaccinees and placebo recipients.

The V and J ends lost 7 bases and 6 bases, in that order; junction bases with no gene match: 18. Germline V gene lookup returns CDR1 SGHAT and CDR2 FQNNGV. The CDR3 spans 17 residues. Profiling relied on immunoSEQ multiplex PCR, and the TCRdb table lists in-frame clones only, not all of them. The data hold about 350,000 clones, with about nine tenths observed a single time. About this clone itself: Antigen specificity is unknown.

The chain couples TRBV11-2 to TRBJ2-7; 10 positions match TRBD1. This receptor was taken from a person between 18 and 59 years old who received the Ad26.COV2.S COVID-19 vaccine or a placebo. Specimen: peripheral blood, collected in a trial of Ad26.COV2.S vaccine versus placebo. CDR3 protein: CASTFLGVGQGFREQYF. The CDR3 nucleotides are TGTGCCAGCACCTTCCTCGGTGTGGGACAGGGGTTCCGCGAGCAGTACTTC. Based on the CDR3 plus reference TRBV11-2 and TRBJ2-7, the full variable domain is EAGVAQSPRYKIIEKRQSVAFWCNPISGHATLYWYQQILGQGPKLLIQFQNNGVVDDSQLPKDRFSAERLKGVDSTLKIQPAKLEDSAVYLCASTFLGVGQGFREQYFGPGTRLTVT.